A selection of T cell receptor beta chains follows, all from one sample in a study of T cells after yellow fever vaccination. TCRdb reprocessed the 5' RACE reads with MiXCR, giving one entry per CDR3 protein. The sample lists 250,000 to 350,000 distinct CDR3 sequences, around 4.4% occurring once. Sample: PBMCs, taken 15 days after the yellow fever booster vaccination. These TCRs come from a man aged 18 to 29 who received the YFV17D yellow fever vaccine. Each CDR3 is given with its conserved first and last residue. The order of the fields is CDR3 DNA, CDR3 protein, V gene, J gene, clone size, D gene. A D gene is named only where the DNA matches it firmly. Size is omitted from some rows. Given values are once, few, many or a class for expanded clones.

TGTGCCAGCAGCCGTGACAGGGCCCGGTACTTC,CASSRDRARYF,TRBV7-9,TRBJ2-7,-,TRBD1
TGCGCCAGCAGACCGGGACTAGCGGTTTACAATGAGCAGTTCTTC,CASRPGLAVYNEQFF,TRBV5-1,TRBJ2-1,many,TRBD2
TGTGCCAGCAGTTTAGGACAGAGCTTAACTAATGAAAAACTGTTTTTT,CASSLGQSLTNEKLFF,TRBV6-5,TRBJ1-4,few,-
TGTGCCATCAAGCCCGGAGCCCCCGGGGAGCTGTTTTTT,CAIKPGAPGELFF,TRBV10-3,TRBJ2-2,many,-
TGTGCCAGCAGTGATGTGGGACAGGATCAGCCCCAGCATTTT,CASSDVGQDQPQHF,TRBV2,TRBJ1-5,-,TRBD1
TGTGCCAGCAGTTACTATCGGGGGTACGAGCAGTACTTC,CASSYYRGYEQYF,TRBV6-5,TRBJ2-7,-,-
TGCGCCAGCAGCCATTTCAGGGATGAGCAGTTCTTC,CASSHFRDEQFF,TRBV4-3,TRBJ2-1,few,-
TGTGCCAGCAGTCCTCGTGGGGCCGGGGGTCGGAACACTGAAGCTTTCTTT,CASSPRGAGGRNTEAFF,TRBV27,TRBJ1-1,-,-
TGTGCCAGCAGCGTAAGGCCGGGGGTACTGGGCGATGAGCAGTTCTTC,CASSVRPGVLGDEQFF,TRBV9,TRBJ2-1,many,-
TGTGCCAGCAGCTTAGAACGGGTTGGGAGCAATCAGCCCCAGCATTTT,CASSLERVGSNQPQHF,TRBV7-6,TRBJ1-5,many,-